The 21 T cell receptor beta chains reported below all come from one sample, sequenced in a study of identical twins. MiXCR was run by TCRdb on the 5' RACE reads, yielding one entry per CDR3 protein. Found here are about 240,000 distinct CDR3 sequences, roughly a tenth of them singletons; the top ten hold 10%. Material: memory T cells sorted from blood. Receptor source: a man between 50 and 59 years old in good health.

The rearrangement joins TRBV5-5 to TRBJ2-5; D unclear. This CDR3 region has 14 residues. V gave up 0 bases and J gave up 9 bases, with 15 bases separating them. Germline lookup yields CDR1 SGHKS and CDR2 YYEKEE (reference sequence). CDR3 bases: TGTGCCAGCAGCTTGGAAGGTTACAAAAATGCCCAGTACTTC. The encoded protein is CASSLEGYKNAQYF.

The CDR3 protein is CASSSMTLSTQYF. The CDR3 DNA reads as TGTGCCAGCAGTTCTATGACTTTGTCGACGCAGTATTTT. This chain uses TRBV6-2 or TRBV6-3 with TRBJ2-3; D is undetermined. Trimming took 4 bases from V and 9 from J, leaving 14 bases between them. Germline V lookup: CDR1 MNHEY, CDR2 SVGEGT. The CDR3 loop spans 13 amino acids.

The chain has TRBV20-1 and TRBJ2-7; a possible D gene is TRBD2 (6 bases). This CDR3 is built from 14 residues. V lost 6 bases and J lost 7, with 22 bases in between. Germline-derived CDR1 and CDR2 are DFQATT and SNEGSKA (reference sequence). CDR3 bases: TGCAGTGCCATGCGGGACTTGGCCCTTTTAGAGCAGTACTTC. Its translation is CSAMRDLALLEQYF.

As to this clonotype: This may be a read error, as it is one base from a much larger clone. The chain uses TRBV6-5 and TRBJ1-2; D uncertain. Germline values: CDR1 MNHEY, CDR2 SVGAGI. CDR3 length: 13 amino acids. The CDR3 coding sequence is TGTGCCAGCAGTTACTCGGGAGGCGGAGGCTCCACCTTC. Translated, it gives CASSYSGGGGSTF.

This clonotype was observed many times. The V and J genes are TRBV14 and TRBJ2-3; D gene unclear. Trimming removed 0 bases at V and 2 bases at J, with 12 bases between. Germline V gene sequence: CDR1 SGHDN, CDR2 FVKESK. This CDR3 comprises 16 residues. The CDR3 loop reads CASSQDGTANTDTQYF. The DNA for the CDR3 is TGTGCCAGCAGCCAAGACGGAACTGCCAACACAGATACGCAGTATTTT.

This clonotype came up many times. The chain uses TRBV12-3 or TRBV12-4 and TRBJ2-2; 12 nucleotides match TRBD1. The length of the CDR3 is 18 residues. J was trimmed by 0 bases and V by 6 bases; bases with no gene match: 8. The CDR3 nucleotides read TGTGCCAGCAGACGGTCCGGGACAGGGGGCCCGAACACCGGGGAGCTGTTTTTT. It codes for CASRRSGTGGPNTGELFF.

In this sample, this clonotype turned up a few times. This sequence joins TRBV6-1 and TRBJ1-1, with D maybe TRBD1 (6 bases). Germline CDR1 is MNHNS and CDR2 is SASEGT. The germline V and J ends were trimmed by 2 bases and 10 bases, with 14 bases remaining between them. The CDR3 covers 13 residues. CDR3 in amino acids: CASSELPGASAFF. Written as DNA, the CDR3 is TGTGCCAGCAGTGAACTCCCAGGGGCTTCAGCTTTCTTT.

A few counts support this clonotype. In DNA form, the CDR3 reads TGTGCCAGCAGCAGGGAAAACGTCGGGGCCAACGTCCTGACTTTC. Residues: CASSRENVGANVLTF. J is TRBJ2-6 and V is TRBV27; D is perhaps TRBD1 (5 bases). CDR3 length equals 15 residues. CDR1 and CDR2 from the germline V gene are MNHEY and SMNVEV (reference sequence). Trimming removed 6 bases from V and 4 bases from J, with 13 bases in between.

This clonotype was observed many times. J is TRBJ2-2 and V is TRBV4-2, with a weak D call TRBD2 (6 bases). CDR1 and CDR2 from the germline V gene are LGHNA and YNFKEQ. Between the trimmed V and J ends, which lost 0 bases and 8 bases, there was a span of 10 bases. This CDR3 comprises 14 residues. CDR3 sequence (DNA): TGTGCCAGCAGCCAAGATCTTGGGGGGGGGGAGCTGTTTTTT. This encodes CASSQDLGGGELFF.

The rearrangement links TRBV6-1 to TRBJ2-1; the match to TRBD1 covers 7 bases. CDR1 and CDR2 (germline): MNHNS, SASEGT. J lost 6 bases, V lost 6 bases, and 8 bases had no gene match. The CDR3 loop spans 14 amino acids. In DNA form, the CDR3 reads TGTGCCAGCAGGGAGACAGGGAGTCGCAATGAGCAGTTCTTC. It encodes CASRETGSRNEQFF.

This clonotype was counted at least ten times. V usage is TRBV28 and J usage is TRBJ1-5, with a possible D match to TRBD1 (5 bases). The V and J ends lost 5 bases and 3 bases respectively, with 14 bases between them. The CDR3 has 15 residues. Germline-derived CDR1 and CDR2 are MDHEN and SYDVKM. The CDR3 region has the DNA TGTGCCAGCAGTGGCTTGCCAGGGTACAATCAGCCCCAGCATTTT. The encoded protein is CASSGLPGYNQPQHF.

This chain joins TRBV30 and TRBJ2-7; D remains ambiguous. Germline assignment: CDR1 GTSNPN and CDR2 SVGIG (reference sequence). Trimming took 5 bases from V and 6 from J, leaving 14 bases between them. This CDR3 comprises 12 residues. The CDR3, as DNA: TGTGCCTGGGGTTCCCCGGGCTCCGAGCAGTACTTC. Its protein is CAWGSPGSEQYF.

The V gene is TRBV5-8, the J gene TRBJ2-1; 7 positions match TRBD2. Per the germline V gene, CDR1 is SGHTS and CDR2 is YDEGEE. V shed 4 bases and J 7 bases; nucleotides not matched to a gene: 14. CDR3 length: 16 amino acids. The DNA of the CDR3 is TGTGCCAGCAGCGCGGGAGAGCGGGCTGCTGGTAATGAGCAGTTCTTC. It yields the protein CASSAGERAAGNEQFF.

In its sample, this clonotype was seen a few times. The genes are TRBV2 and TRBJ1-2; D remains ambiguous. Germline V gene sequence: CDR1 SNHLY, CDR2 FYNNEI. The ends were cut back, 6 bases at V and 8 bases at J, with 7 bases in the middle. This CDR3 comprises 10 residues. The CDR3 coding sequence is TGTGCCAGCAGGACTACAGGCTACACCTTC. Its translation: CASRTTGYTF.

This clonotype was seen at least ten times. The CDR3 region is CASSQDRASGAYNEQFF. The CDR3 bases are TGCGCCAGCAGCCAAGATCGGGCTAGCGGGGCCTACAATGAGCAGTTCTTC. The genes are TRBV4-3 and TRBJ2-1; TRBD2 agrees at 9 bases. Per germline, CDR1 LGHNA and CDR2 YSLEER. V lost 0 bases, J lost 2 bases, and 5 bases stayed unmatched. The CDR3 is made up of 17 amino acids.

Ten or more counts support this clonotype. This chain links TRBV18 with TRBJ2-5; a weak D match, TRBD2 (6 bases). Germline values: CDR1 KGHSH, CDR2 LQKENI. The CDR3 is made up of 13 amino acids. The V gene lost 6 bases and the J gene lost 4 bases, with 12 bases spanning the gap. CDR3 sequence: CASSQGLTETQYF. In DNA, the CDR3 is TGTGCCAGCTCGCAAGGACTAACAGAGACCCAGTACTTC. Supplemented by reference TRBV18 and TRBJ2-5, the full variable domain reads NAGVMQNPRHLVRRRGQEARLRCSPMKGHSHVYWYRQLPEEGLKFMVYLQKENIIDESGMPKERFSAEFPKEGPSILRIQQVVRGDSAAYFCASSQGLTETQYFGPGTRLLVL.

The chain's CDR3 is CASSSDSDNEQFF. DNA for the CDR3: TGTGCCAGCAGCTCCGACAGTGACAATGAGCAGTTCTTC. The genes are TRBV5-4 and TRBJ2-1, with D tentatively TRBD1 (5 bases). The CDR3 totals 13 residues. Germline V gives CDR1 SGHNT, CDR2 YYREEE (reference sequence). Trimming removed 3 bases from V and 5 bases from J, with 9 bases in between.

This clonotype has a count of ten or more. The rearrangement uses TRBV5-6 and TRBJ1-5; D is uncertain. The V and J ends lost 0 bases and 9 bases respectively, with 10 bases between them. The CDR3 loop spans 13 amino acids. Germline CDR1 and CDR2: SGHDT and YYEEEE. The CDR3 coding sequence is TGTGCCAGCAGCTTGGACCGTCGGGGGCCCCAGCATTTT. This sequence encodes CASSLDRRGPQHF.

The rearrangement joins TRBV20-1 to TRBJ2-6; the match to TRBD2 covers 8 bases. Trimming took 6 bases from V and 1 from J; bases not matched to a gene: 5. This CDR3 spans 15 amino acids. The germline V gene has CDR1 DFQATT and CDR2 SNEGSKA (reference sequence). The DNA for the CDR3 is TGCAGTGCCGGACTAGCAAGGTCTGGGGCCAACGTCCTGACTTTC. Protein: CSAGLARSGANVLTF.

This clonotype occurred many times. CDR3 region: CASSLTGETQYF. In nucleotides, the CDR3 is TGCGCCAGCAGCTTGACGGGAGAGACCCAGTACTTC. This chain connects TRBV5-1 to TRBJ2-5; D not certain. Trimming removed 1 base from V and 4 bases from J, with 5 bases in between. CDR3 size: 12 residues. Germline lookup yields CDR1 SGHRS and CDR2 YFSETQ.

This clonotype turned up a few times. The chain links TRBV25-1 to TRBJ2-3; the match to TRBD2 covers 7 bases. Germline V lookup: CDR1 MGHDK, CDR2 SYGVNS. The CDR3 loop spans 14 amino acids. V was clipped by 4 bases and J by 3 bases; unmatched bases: 4. CDR3 protein: CASSVGEGTDTQYF. For the CDR3, the DNA is TGTGCCAGCAGTGTAGGGGAGGGAACAGATACGCAGTATTTT. The full variable domain, rest sourced from reference TRBV25-1 and TRBJ2-3, is EADIYQTPRYLVIGTGKKITLECSQTMGHDKMYWYQQDPGMELHLIHYSYGVNSTEKGDLSSESTVSRIRTEHFPLTLESARPSHTSQYLCASSVGEGTDTQYFGPGTRLTVL.